The next 14 T cell receptor beta chains were all read from a single sample in a study of blood T cells in healthy people across ages (dated by TCRdb to between 2014 and 2017). The library was produced with 5' RACE. Sequencing took place on an Illumina HiSeq 2500. A second about 7 to 12 cycle PCR used a sample-barcoded 5' primer and a J-beta primer mix. TCRdb reprocessing: public reads trimmed at Q25 with fastp, clones called with MiXCR, in-frame beta chains kept. Rows are unified per CDR3 protein, each entry keeping the most common DNA and genes. The sample table lists around 780,000 distinct CDR3 sequences, about a quarter of them with a count of one. The top ten hold approximately 2.9% of the sample. This sample was shared with a second study, whose subject was T cells of mothers and their children.

Material: blood. These receptors originate from a boy between 10 and 17 years old in good health.

This chain links TRBV4-1 with TRBJ1-2; 8 bases agree with TRBD1. Germline V gives CDR1 MGHRA, CDR2 YSYEKL. The V gene end was trimmed by 4 bases and the J gene end by 2 bases; junction bases not matched to a gene: 6. The CDR3 length is 15 residues. CDR3 nucleotides: TGCGCCAGCAGCCCCCGGACAGGGCGGAACTATGGCTACACCTTC. Translating gives CASSPRTGRNYGYTF.

With regard to this clonotype: One junction end disagrees with the germline gene, perhaps due to a read error. The chain couples TRBV15 to TRBJ1-2; possibly TRBD1 for D (6 bases). Germline V gives CDR1 LNHNV, CDR2 YYDKDF (reference sequence). This CDR3 contains 13 residues. The CDR3 here is CATGRGQGYGYTF. For the CDR3, the DNA is TGTGCCACCGGCAGAGGGCAGGGGTATGGCTACACCTTC.

The J gene is TRBJ1-4, the V gene TRBV28, with TRBD1 as a possible D gene (5 bases). Trimming shortened V by 2 bases and J by 8 bases, and 12 bases separated the two germline ends. This CDR3 is built from 14 residues. CDR1 and CDR2 (germline): MDHEN, SYDVKM. The CDR3 DNA is TGTGCCAGCAGTTTAGGGGGGTACGGGGAAAAACTGTTTTTT. The encoded protein is CASSLGGYGEKLFF.

V usage is TRBV11-2 and J usage is TRBJ2-1; D gene ambiguous. In germline, CDR1 is SGHAT, CDR2 FQNNGV. The V and J ends lost 1 base and 6 bases respectively, with 7 bases between them. This CDR3 comprises 13 residues. The CDR3 DNA reads as TGTGCCAGCAGCTTAGCTGTCTGCAATGAGCAGTTCTTC. The encoded protein is CASSLAVCNEQFF.

The sample holds many counts of this clonotype. The V call is TRBV7-9, the J call TRBJ2-7; TRBD1 matches at 8 bases. Germline CDR1 reads SEHNR; CDR2 reads FQNEAQ (reference sequence). The CDR3 is made up of 14 amino acids. The trim removed 5 bases at V and 0 bases at J, leaving 3 bases unmatched. CDR3 sequence reads: CASSRTGSSYEQYF. CDR3 sequence (DNA): TGTGCCAGCAGCCGGACAGGGAGCTCCTACGAGCAGTACTTC.

To note about this clonotype: The conserved phenylalanine or tryptophan normally closing the CDR3 is absent here, so this likely arose from a read error. The chain joins TRBV10-3 to TRBJ2-5, with D possibly TRBD2 on 6 matching bases. The J call may be wrong; the DNA end is better matched by TRBJ2-1. From germline, CDR1 is ENHRY and CDR2 SYGVKD. The CDR3 length is 13 residues. The CDR3 spells CAILGNSGDEQFL. CDR3 bases: TGTGCCATCCTAGGCAATAGCGGAGATGAGCAGTTCCTC.

This clonotype was observed a handful of times. The chain joins TRBV6-9 to TRBJ2-6; D remains unclear. Germline assignment: CDR1 MNHGY and CDR2 SVAAGI. This CDR3 spans 12 amino acids. Between the trimmed V and J ends, which lost 8 bases and 5 bases, there was a span of 7 bases. The CDR3: CASPYRANVLTF. The CDR3 DNA sequence: TGTGCCAGCCCTTATAGGGCCAACGTCCTGACTTTC.

The chain joins TRBV6-1 to TRBJ2-5; TRBD2 matches at 7 bases. There are 15 residues in the CDR3. The germline CDR1 and CDR2 sequences are MNHNS and SASEGT. V lost 3 bases to trimming and J lost 5 bases; unmatched junction nucleotides: 9. The CDR3 DNA sequence: TGTGCCAGCAGTGAGATGGGACTACTTATCGAGACCCAGTACTTC. Amino acid sequence: CASSEMGLLIETQYF.

This clonotype appeared a few times. This rearrangement joins TRBV7-2 to TRBJ1-2, with D unresolved. This CDR3 has 14 residues. V was trimmed by 4 bases and J by 0 bases, leaving 9 bases between them. Germline V lookup: CDR1 SGHTA, CDR2 FQGNSA. CDR3 sequence: CASSSPSANYGYTF. In DNA form, the CDR3 reads TGTGCCAGCAGCTCACCGTCAGCTAACTATGGCTACACCTTC.

A few counts support this clonotype. V usage is TRBV18 and J usage is TRBJ1-1, with a weak D call TRBD1 (5 bases). This CDR3 spans 14 amino acids. From germline, CDR1 is KGHSH and CDR2 LQKENI. Between the trimmed V and J ends, which lost 2 bases and 3 bases, there was a span of 10 bases. The CDR3 DNA reads TGTGCCAGCTCACCAGGGGACCCCTACACTGAAGCTTTCTTT. It yields the protein CASSPGDPYTEAFF. Based on the CDR3 plus reference TRBV18 and TRBJ1-1, the full variable domain is NAGVMQNPRHLVRRRGQEARLRCSPMKGHSHVYWYRQLPEEGLKFMVYLQKENIIDESGMPKERFSAEFPKEGPSILRIQQVVRGDSAAYFCASSPGDPYTEAFFGQGTRLTVV.

A few counts support this clonotype. The chain has TRBV14 and TRBJ1-4, with D tentatively TRBD1 (6 bases). The V and J ends lost 0 bases and 7 bases respectively, with 9 bases between them. Germline V gene sequence: CDR1 SGHDN, CDR2 FVKESK. The CDR3 is 14 residues long. Written as DNA, the CDR3 is TGTGCCAGCAGCCAAGAGGACAGAAGTGAAAAACTGTTTTTT. Translated: CASSQEDRSEKLFF.

In this sample, this clonotype turned up a few times. The chain recombines TRBV10-3 with TRBJ2-7; 7 positions match TRBD1. The germline V gene has CDR1 ENHRY and CDR2 SYGVKD. This CDR3 spans 15 amino acids. With V trimmed by 0 bases and J by 6 bases, 8 bases remained unmatched. The chain's CDR3 is CAISESRTGELEQYF. CDR3 bases: TGTGCCATCAGTGAGTCCCGGACAGGTGAACTCGAGCAGTACTTC.

V usage is TRBV7-3 and J usage is TRBJ2-5; D is possibly TRBD2 (7 bases). The DNA matches TRBJ2-1 better at its end, which makes the J call doubtful. The CDR3 extends over 16 amino acids. Germline CDR1 and CDR2: SGHTA and FQGTGA. CDR3 sequence reads: CASSLIGGGAMEEQFF. The CDR3, as DNA: TGTGCCAGCAGCTTAATAGGAGGGGGGGCGATGGAGGAGCAGTTCTTC.

This clonotype was detected a few times. The V gene is TRBV11-2, the J gene TRBJ2-3, with D maybe TRBD1 (5 bases). The germline V gene encodes CDR1 SGHAT and CDR2 FQNNGV. Trimming left V 4 bases short and J 5 bases short, with 10 bases between. CDR3 length equals 13 residues. The CDR3 region has the DNA TGTGCCAGCAGCTGGTCAGGGTTAGATACGCAGTATTTT. Residues: CASSWSGLDTQYF.